Sequencing of this TCR beta chain was carried out in a study of graft-versus-host responses after intestinal transplantation. Study information: Transplants given to recipients were multivisceral, liver-intestinal, or isolated intestinal. Anti-thymocyte globulin was used for induction in all recipients, who then took tacrolimus and steroids for approximately three years. Whole-study findings and limits: Some GvH clones were seen earlier in gut or blood, suggesting intestinal origin. Clonal ratios of graft-versus-host to host-versus-graft in allografts were high for patients exhibiting graft-donor T cell macrochimerism.

Per the germline V gene, CDR1 is MDHEN and CDR2 is SYDVKM. V trimming: 4 bases; J trimming: 4 bases; junction bases outside the gene matches: 4. The CDR3 runs to 13 residues. Tissue from the graft was processed to free its intraepithelial and lamina propria lymphocytes. The data were produced by immunoSEQ multiplex PCR, yet TCRdb's version contains in-frame clones alone and is incomplete. The sample includes about 37,000 clones, around 90% seen only once; the top ten take 18%. Comment on this clone: Its cognate antigen is unknown.

The sequence derives from a human patient who received an intestinal transplant, so some T cells may come from the graft donor. This chain uses TRBV28 with TRBJ2-7; 7 positions match TRBD1. Material: ileum tissue, obtained 200 to 210 days after intestinal transplant. The CDR3: CASSWTGPYEQYF. The CDR3 coding sequence is TGTGCCAGCAGTTGGACAGGACCTTACGAGCAGTACTTC.